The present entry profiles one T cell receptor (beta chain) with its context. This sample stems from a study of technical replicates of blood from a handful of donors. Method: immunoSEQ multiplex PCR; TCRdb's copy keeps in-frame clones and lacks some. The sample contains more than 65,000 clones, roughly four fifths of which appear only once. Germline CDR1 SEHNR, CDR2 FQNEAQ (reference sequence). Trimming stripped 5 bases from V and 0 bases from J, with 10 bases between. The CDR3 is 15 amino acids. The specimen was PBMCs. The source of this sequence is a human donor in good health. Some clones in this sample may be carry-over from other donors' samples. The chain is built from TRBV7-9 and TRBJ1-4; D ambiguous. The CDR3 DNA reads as TGTGCCAGCAGCCGGACTGAAACAACTAATGAAAAACTGTTTTTT. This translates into CASSRTETTNEKLFF.